This entry is about one T cell receptor (beta chain). As originally analysed: Reference gene primer amplification gave nucleated cell count estimates. TCRdb's table, derived via immunoSEQ multiplex PCR, lists solely in-frame clones and lacks some. V and J calls and clone size are those listed in that table; D and trimming were worked out from the DNA. The table records 250,000 to 350,000 clones, approximately 86% of them present only once. Followed over time, Seattle patients had been enrolled while infection was active. Unmatched junction bases numbered 6, after V lost 10 bases and J lost 2 bases. This CDR3 contains 13 residues. The germline gives CDR1 MDHEN, CDR2 SYDVKM. The data were taken from a study of blood T cell repertoires in COVID-19. Study-wide background: Acute and convalescent COVID-19 specimens originated in the United States, Italy and Spain.

The rearrangement uses TRBV28 and TRBJ2-7; 9 positions agree with TRBD2. The specimen was peripheral blood. This TCR came from a woman aged 70-85 years with COVID-19, enrolled during active disease. In DNA, the CDR3 is TGTGCCACCGAGACTAGCGGCACCTACGAGCAGTACTTC. It translates to CATETSGTYEQYF.